This section outlines one TCR beta chain sequence together with its context. Allocation to cohorts depended on clinical history reported by the participants. The sample comes from a study of blood T cell repertoires in COVID-19. Overall study context: Samples of COVID-19 (acute and convalescent) were obtained from the United States, Italy and Spain.

Clones were read by immunoSEQ multiplex PCR, and TCRdb kept only the in-frame ones, dropping some. The repertoire has under 300,000 clones, 88% of them found once; the top ten carry around 2.5%. The source of this sequence is a woman in her forties with acute COVID-19. The sample was PBMCs or T cells enriched from blood (not recorded which).

CDR3 DNA sequence: TGCAGCGTTGAAGCCGGGAGGGGGACAGATACGCAGTATTTT. It encodes CSVEAGRGTDTQYF. The chain combines TRBV29-1 with TRBJ2-3, with TRBD2 identical over 8 bases. After removal of 1 base from V and 3 bases from J, the junction contained 3 bases not matched to a gene. Germline V gene lookup returns CDR1 SQVTM and CDR2 ANQGSEA. The CDR3 loop spans 14 amino acids.